A single count supports the clone carrying this T cell receptor beta chain. Its ends do not fully match the called genes, so a read error is possible. Seattle cases were enrolled at active infection and followed longitudinally. The sample belongs to a study of blood T cell repertoires in COVID-19. Study as a whole: T cells, B-cell-depleted T cells, or PBMCs provided the cDNA or gDNA that served as material.

The germline V gene encodes CDR1 SEHNR and CDR2 FQNEAQ (reference sequence). This CDR3 spans 16 amino acids. Using immunoSEQ multiplex PCR, the repertoire was profiled, and TCRdb retains in-frame clones only, with some absent. The table has some 120,000 clones, 90% to 95% seen once; the top ten hold roughly 2.1%. The receptor was isolated from a man aged 50 to 59 with COVID-19, enrolled during active disease. This rearrangement joins TRBV7-9 to TRBJ1-5, with 9 bases fitting TRBD1. Specimen: peripheral blood. CDR3 region: CASTLGTGKPNQPQHF. The CDR3 DNA reads as TGTGCCAGCACCTTAGGGACAGGGAAGCCCAATCAGCCCCAGCATTTT.